A selection of T cell receptor beta chains follows, all from one sample in a study of OX40 agonist ivuxolimab in advanced cancers. Profiling relied on immunoSEQ multiplex PCR, and the TCRdb table lists in-frame clones only, not all of them. The sample lists some 150,000 clones, less than 95% occurring once. This specimen was CD4+ or CD8+ T cells sorted from blood, taken in a trial of the OX40 agonist ivuxolimab. The receptor set was obtained from an adult with an advanced solid tumor such as melanoma, head and neck, liver or kidney cancer. Both conserved end residues are part of each CDR3. A D gene is named only where the DNA matches it firmly. Where a row states a size, it is once, few, many or the class of an expanded clone; other rows omit it.

d_call	clone_size	v_call	j_call	cdr3_nt	cdr3_aa
-	-	TRBV7-3	TRBJ2-1	TGTGCCAGCAGCTTATACAGTACCTACAATGAGCAGTTCTTC	CASSLYSTYNEQFF
-	-	TRBV27	TRBJ2-7	TGTGCCAGCACCCAGGGGCAGGGTCACTCCTACGAGCAGTACTTC	CASTQGQGHSYEQYF
-	-	TRBV9	TRBJ1-4	TGTGCCAGCAGCGAGGGCAGGGGAACCTATAATGAAAAACTGTTTTTT	CASSEGRGTYNEKLFF
-	few	TRBV30	TRBJ2-2	TGTGCCTGGAGGTGGAGGCTGGGGTACACCGGGGAGCTGTTTTTT	CAWRWRLGYTGELFF
-	few	TRBV27	TRBJ1-5	TGTGCCAGCAGTCCCAATGACAGCAATCAGCCCCAGCATTTT	CASSPNDSNQPQHF
-	-	TRBV6-1	TRBJ1-3	TGTGCCAGCAGTGAATCGGGCCCTCTCTCTGGAAACACCATATATTTT	CASSESGPLSGNTIYF
TRBD1	-	TRBV5-1	TRBJ1-1	TGCGCCAGCAGCCCCCGCAGGGGGGAAACGAACACTGAAGCTTTCTTT	CASSPRRGETNTEAFF
-	-	TRBV10-3	TRBJ1-1	TGTGCCATCAGTTTCGAGCGAGCGAGGCCTGAAGCTTTCTTT	CAISFERARPEAFF
TRBD1	-	TRBV7-2	TRBJ2-1	TGTGCCAGCAGCCTAGGACAGGGTCCCCCCCCACTCTTC	CASSLGQGPPPLF
-	-	TRBV6-4	TRBJ1-4	TGTGCCAGCAGTTCTGAGGAGGGGGAAAAACTGTTTTTT	CASSSEEGEKLFF
TRBD2	-	TRBV4-1	TRBJ2-7	TGCGCCAGCAGCCAAGTTTCGGCGGGAGGCCTGTACGAGCAGTACTTC	CASSQVSAGGLYEQYF
-	-	TRBV6-4	TRBJ1-5	TGTGCCAGCAGTGTCGACGACGGCAGCAATCAGCCCCAGCATTTT	CASSVDDGSNQPQHF
-	-	TRBV7-8	TRBJ1-2	TGTGCCAGCAGCCCCGACAGGAACTATGGCTACACCTTC	CASSPDRNYGYTF
TRBD2	-	TRBV6-1	TRBJ2-7	TGTGCCAGCAGTGGGGGACTAGCGGGAGTCCCCTACGAGCAGTACTTC	CASSGGLAGVPYEQYF
-	-	TRBV6-1	TRBJ2-7	TGTGCCAGCAGTGTCGACAGTATCACCTACGAGCAGTACTTC	CASSVDSITYEQYF
TRBD1	-	TRBV11-3	TRBJ1-1	TGTGCCAGCAGCGGACAGGGATGGGATAAAGCTTTCTTT	CASSGQGWDKAFF
-	-	TRBV27	TRBJ1-2	TGTGCCAGCAGTCCCTGGGACATGGGGTATGGCTACACCTTC	CASSPWDMGYGYTF
-	-	TRBV10-3	TRBJ2-3	TGTGCCATCAGTGAGGGGGGCACAGATACGCAGTATTTT	CAISEGGTDTQYF
TRBD1	-	TRBV11-2	TRBJ1-4	TGTGCCAGCAGGAGAAGACAGGGGGACCCTAATGAAAAACTGTTTTTT	CASRRRQGDPNEKLFF
-	once	TRBV7-2	TRBJ2-7	TGTGCCAGCAGCTTAGCGCCCGGAGGTCGGTACGAGCAGTACTTC	CASSLAPGGRYEQYF
-	-	TRBV5-1	TRBJ2-7	TGCGCCAGCAGCTTGGGATTGGGCGGGACCTACGAGCAGTACTTC	CASSLGLGGTYEQYF
-	-	TRBV5-6	TRBJ2-5	TGTGCCAGCAGCTCGGCCCCGGGACTCCAAAGAGAGACCCAGTACTTC	CASSSAPGLQRETQYF
TRBD2	-	TRBV6-5	TRBJ2-1	TGTGCCAGCAGACCCCCTAGCGGCTCCTACAATGAGCAGTTCTTC	CASRPPSGSYNEQFF
-	-	TRBV6-5	TRBJ1-1	TGTGCCAGCAAGGCGACAGAGAACACTGAAGCTTTCTTT	CASKATENTEAFF
-	-	TRBV7-8	TRBJ1-1	TGTGCCAGCAGCTATGGTCTATCCGGGAACACTGAAGCTTTCTTT	CASSYGLSGNTEAFF
TRBD2	-	TRBV19	TRBJ2-2	TGTGCCAGTAGTTCAAAGCGGACTAGAGACACCGGGGAGCTGTTTTTT	CASSSKRTRDTGELFF
-	-	TRBV6-5	TRBJ1-2	TGTGCCAGCAGCCCTCAGGAGTTTAACTATGGCTACACCTTC	CASSPQEFNYGYTF
TRBD1	few	TRBV28	TRBJ2-7	TGTGCCAGCAGTTTCCTAGGGACAGGGGGCTACGAGCAGTACTTC	CASSFLGTGGYEQYF
-	-	TRBV19	TRBJ1-5	TGTGCCAGTACCAACTTTTTCGACAGCCTCTATAGCAATCAGCCCCAGCATTTT	CASTNFFDSLYSNQPQHF
-	-	TRBV4-1	TRBJ1-2	TGCGCCAGCAGCCAAGGGCCAGGGGCTCTCGGAGGCAACACCTTC	CASSQGPGALGGNTF
-	-	TRBV12-5	TRBJ2-1	TGTGCAACATCGGGGGACTCCTACAATGAGCAGTTCTTC	CATSGDSYNEQFF
TRBD1	-	TRBV19	TRBJ1-3	TGTGCCTCCTCACCAGGGGGACCACTCTCTGGAAACACCATATATTTT	CASSPGGPLSGNTIYF
-	-	TRBV28	TRBJ2-7	TGTGCCAGTACCCAGGGGCAGGCCTACGAGCAGTACTTC	CASTQGQAYEQYF
-	-	TRBV5-1	TRBJ2-3	TGCGCCAGCAGCTCTCTTAGCGGAGTGGGTGGCACAGATACGCAGTATTTT	CASSSLSGVGGTDTQYF
TRBD1	-	TRBV5-6	TRBJ1-4	TGTGCCAGCAGCTTGCTTAGGGGGCCAACTAATGAAAAACTGTTTTTT	CASSLLRGPTNEKLFF
-	once	TRBV2	TRBJ1-2	TGTGCCAGCAGTGCCCTTACGGATGGCTACACCTTC	CASSALTDGYTF
TRBD2	-	TRBV7-2	TRBJ2-7	TGTGCCAGCAGCTGGTTTGCCGGGACTAGCGGGGTCGAGCAGTACTTC	CASSWFAGTSGVEQYF
-	-	TRBV10-1	TRBJ1-5	TGCGCCAGCAGTGAGTCGAATAATCAGCCCCAGCATTTT	CASSESNNQPQHF
TRBD1	-	TRBV6-1	TRBJ2-4	TGTGCCAGCAGTGGAGGACAGGGTTACATTCAGTACTTC	CASSGGQGYIQYF
TRBD2	once	TRBV5-1	TRBJ2-7	TGCGCCAGCACACCCCGGCGCGGGAGCGCGGATGAGCAGTACTTC	CASTPRRGSADEQYF
-	-	TRBV28	TRBJ1-1	TGTGCCAGCTCCGTTATCACTGAAGCTTTCTTT	CASSVITEAFF
-	-	TRBV28	TRBJ2-1	TGTGCCAGCAGTGAGGACGTTCGGAGGGATGAGCAGTTCTTC	CASSEDVRRDEQFF
-	-	TRBV5-6	TRBJ2-5	TGTGCCAGCAGCCCCTACCCTCAAGAGACCCAGTACTTC	CASSPYPQETQYF
-	-	TRBV6-5	TRBJ1-1	TGTGCCACCCATGGGGCCACCATGAACACTGAAGCTTTCTTT	CATHGATMNTEAFF
-	once	TRBV5-1	TRBJ2-3	TGCGCCAGCGCGGAAGGACCTAGCACAGATACGCAGTATTTT	CASAEGPSTDTQYF
TRBD1	few	TRBV4-3	TRBJ1-6	TGCGCCAGCAGCCAAGAAGGGGTTGCAGGGGGCGGGTCACCCCTCCACTTT	CASSQEGVAGGGSPLHF
-	-	TRBV5-1	TRBJ1-4	TGCGCCAGCAGCTTGGAGTCCGTGAAGGAAAAACTGTTTTTT	CASSLESVKEKLFF